Following are 21 T cell receptor beta chains from one sample sequenced in a study of regulatory T cells in long-lasting Graves disease. Noted time point: newly diagnosed GD, antithyroid drugs for less than 3 months. PBMC-extracted RNA yielded the TCR library. Arm-PCR of CDR3 regions and iRepertoire HTBI primers were used to build TCR beta libraries. Each CDR3 protein is one row after TCRdb ran MiXCR on the multiplex PCR reads. Of about 620,000 distinct CDR3 sequences in the sample, roughly 15% were seen once. This same sample was also taken into another study, of T cells in Graves' hyperthyroidism and ophthalmopathy.

The starting material was peripheral blood mononuclear cells (PBMCs), obtained at new diagnosis, from a patient treated with antithyroid drugs. Source of these receptors: a woman in her twenties or thirties with Graves disease.

In its sample, this clonotype was seen a few times. The rearrangement links TRBV24-1 to TRBJ1-5, with 9 bases fitting TRBD1. In germline, CDR1 is KGHDR, CDR2 SFDVKD. After removal of 2 bases from V and 0 bases from J, the junction contained 1 base not matched to a gene. The CDR3 has 16 residues. The CDR3 loop is CATSDSGQGSNQPQHF. For the CDR3, the DNA is TGTGCCACCAGTGATTCGGGACAGGGTAGCAATCAGCCCCAGCATTTT.

This clonotype was detected ten times or more. The V and J genes are TRBV28 and TRBJ1-1, with unresolved D. There are 10 residues in the CDR3. Trimming left V 8 bases short and J 9 bases short, with 10 bases between. Looked up from germline, CDR1 is MDHEN and CDR2 is SYDVKM. CDR3 sequence reads: CASFRQKAFF. The CDR3 nucleotides read TGTGCCAGCTTCCGTCAGAAAGCTTTCTTT.

This clonotype was counted many times. This chain links TRBV13 with TRBJ1-4; D is ambiguous. Germline CDR1 and CDR2: PRHDT and FYEKMQ (reference sequence). The CDR3 consists of 14 residues. V dropped 5 bases and J dropped 7 bases, with 14 bases sitting between them. The CDR3, as DNA: TGTGCCAGCAGCGACTCTAAGGCAGGTGAAAAACTGTTTTTT. It encodes CASSDSKAGEKLFF. Full variable domain (remainder filled in from reference TRBV13 and TRBJ1-4): AAGVIQSPRHLIKEKRETATLKCYPIPRHDTVYWYQQGPGQDPQFLISFYEKMQSDKGSIPDRFSAQQFSDYHSELNMSSLELGDSALYFCASSDSKAGEKLFFGSGTQLSVL.

This clonotype was counted many times. The V gene is TRBV2, the J gene TRBJ1-4, with D uncertain. The CDR3 is 13 amino acids. V lost 5 bases, J lost 8 bases, and 12 bases lay in between. Looked up from germline, CDR1 is SNHLY and CDR2 is FYNNEI. The CDR3 loop reads CASSKGLREKLFF. CDR3 in DNA: TGTGCCAGCAGTAAAGGTCTTCGGGAAAAACTGTTTTTT.

This clonotype was detected many times. This sequence joins TRBV5-1 and TRBJ1-2; 8 positions agree with TRBD1. V was pared by 0 bases and J by 3 bases, with 7 bases of the junction left unmatched. The CDR3 has 16 residues. Germline-derived CDR1 and CDR2 are SGHRS and YFSETQ. The CDR3 loop reads CASSLESGQVHYGYTF. The DNA for the CDR3 is TGCGCCAGCAGCTTGGAGTCGGGACAGGTACACTATGGCTACACCTTC.

This clonotype has a count of ten or more. The chain recombines TRBV28 with TRBJ1-5; D not resolved. The germline V gene has CDR1 MDHEN and CDR2 SYDVKM. V was shortened by 2 bases and J by 4 bases, with 15 bases between the two germline ends. This CDR3 is 16 amino acids long. The CDR3 reads CASSLLLWTANQPQHF. The CDR3 DNA sequence: TGTGCCAGCAGTTTACTCTTGTGGACCGCTAATCAGCCCCAGCATTTT.

This clonotype came up a few times. The chain combines TRBV7-3 with TRBJ2-1; 8 bases are shared with TRBD2. The CDR3 totals 14 residues. From germline, CDR1 is SGHTA and CDR2 FQGTGA. Trimming took 2 bases from V and 8 from J; bases not matched to a gene: 5. CDR3 loop: CASSLGTRAHEQFF. The CDR3 DNA reads as TGTGCCAGCAGCTTAGGGACTAGGGCCCATGAGCAGTTCTTC.

V is TRBV11-2 and J is TRBJ2-1; 11 bases are a match to TRBD2. Germline trimming cut 5 bases from V and 4 bases from J; bases unmatched to any gene: 10. Per germline, CDR1 SGHAT and CDR2 FQNNGV. The CDR3 consists of 17 residues. CDR3: CASSPRLAGGGYNEQFF. The CDR3 DNA sequence: TGTGCCAGCAGCCCCCGGCTAGCGGGGGGCGGGTACAATGAGCAGTTCTTC.

The CDR3 DNA reads as TGTGCCAGTAGTATAGGGTGGCTAGACAATGAGCAGTTCTTC. Translating it yields CASSIGWLDNEQFF. The chain has TRBV19 and TRBJ2-1; D gene uncertain. There are 14 residues in the CDR3. V was pared by 1 base and J by 5 bases, with 9 bases between. In germline, CDR1 is LNHDA, CDR2 SQIVND (reference sequence).

This clonotype has a count of ten or more. The J gene is TRBJ1-5, the V gene TRBV28, with D uncertain. Germline CDR1 MDHEN, CDR2 SYDVKM. V was shortened by 6 bases and J by 0 bases, with 12 bases between the two germline ends. The CDR3 is 15 residues long. The CDR3 DNA is TGTGCCAGCAGGCCAGAGGGTTATAGCAATCAGCCCCAGCATTTT. This gives the protein CASRPEGYSNQPQHF.

The rearrangement links TRBV6-1 to TRBJ2-7, with TRBD2 matching 7 bases. The germline V gene encodes CDR1 MNHNS and CDR2 SASEGT. V trimming: 6 bases; J trimming: 0 bases; junction bases outside the gene matches: 2. The CDR3 consists of 13 residues. This CDR3 is CASRGTTSYEQYF. The CDR3 DNA reads as TGTGCCAGCAGAGGGACTACCTCCTACGAGCAGTACTTC.

Notes on this clonotype: Possible read error: a much larger clone is one base away. V gene TRBV6-1 combines with J gene TRBJ2-2, with no clear D. The CDR3 length is 12 residues. The ends were cut back, 7 bases at V and 3 bases at J, with 6 bases in the middle. Germline CDR1 reads MNHNS; CDR2 reads SASEGT. The CDR3 loop reads CASKSDTGELFF. In DNA, the CDR3 is TGTGCCAGCAAGAGTGACACCGGGGAGCTGTTTTTT.

The V gene is TRBV3-1, the J gene TRBJ2-5, with 8 positions matching TRBD2. J gave up 6 bases and V 6 bases, and 9 bases lay outside the gene matches. This CDR3 contains 14 residues. Germline V CDR1 and CDR2: LGHDT, YNNKEL (reference sequence). CDR3 sequence reads: CASRNPRLAQTQYF. CDR3 DNA sequence: TGTGCCAGCAGAAACCCTCGACTAGCGCAGACCCAGTACTTC.

This clonotype occurred many times. The chain combines TRBV30 with TRBJ2-1; possible D gene TRBD2, 6 bases. Germline V gene sequence: CDR1 GTSNPN, CDR2 SVGIG (reference sequence). Trimming stripped 4 bases from V and 7 bases from J, with 17 bases between. The CDR3 contains 14 residues. CDR3 in DNA: TGTGCCTGGACCAACACCGGAGGGTGGAATGAGCAGTTCTTC. This encodes CAWTNTGGWNEQFF.

This clonotype was recorded at least ten times. The V and J genes are TRBV11-2 and TRBJ2-1; TRBD2 aligns across 11 bases. The CDR3 covers 15 residues. In germline, CDR1 is SGHAT, CDR2 FQNNGV. Trimming at V came to 5 bases and at J to 6 bases, leaving 6 bases not matched to a gene. The CDR3 region is CASSVTGTSGNEQFF. The CDR3 DNA sequence: TGTGCCAGCAGCGTGACTGGGACTAGCGGCAATGAGCAGTTCTTC.

This clonotype was seen more than once but under ten times. The CDR3 bases are TGTGCCAGCAGCGTAGGTGGAGGCTTTCGCGAGCAGTTCTTC. Amino acid sequence: CASSVGGGFREQFF. The chain links TRBV9 to TRBJ2-1; D might be TRBD2 (5 bases). Germline V gene lookup returns CDR1 SGDLS and CDR2 YYNGEE. Trimming cost V 0 bases and J 10 bases, with 14 bases left between them. The CDR3 covers 14 residues.

Ten or more counts support this clonotype. J is TRBJ1-1 and V is TRBV19; possibly TRBD1 for D (6 bases). CDR1 LNHDA and CDR2 SQIVND come from the germline V gene (reference sequence). Trimming left V 7 bases short and J 1 base short, with 13 bases between. The CDR3 sequence is 14 residues long. DNA for the CDR3: TGTGCCAGTAATTCGGGACAAACGAACACTGAAGCTTTCTTT. Its translation: CASNSGQTNTEAFF. The full variable domain, with the rest looked up from reference TRBV19 and TRBJ1-1, is DGGITQSPKYLFRKEGQNVTLSCEQNLNHDAMYWYRQDPGQGLRLIYYSQIVNDFQKGDIAEGYSVSREKKESFPLTVTSAQKNPTAFYLCASNSGQTNTEAFFGQGTRLTVV.

Ten or more counts support this clonotype. The rearrangement links TRBV2 to TRBJ2-1; D remains ambiguous. Germline CDR1 reads SNHLY; CDR2 reads FYNNEI. This CDR3 is 14 amino acids long. The V end lost 6 bases, the J end lost 4 bases, and 13 bases lay between the germline ends. CDR3 DNA: TGTGCCAGCAGGGCTCTGGTGGGGTACAATGAGCAGTTCTTC. Its protein is CASRALVGYNEQFF.

This clonotype was picked up a small number of times. V gene TRBV19 combines with J gene TRBJ1-1, with D possibly matching TRBD1 (5 bases). The CDR3 totals 14 residues. The ends were cut back, 7 bases at V and 11 bases at J, with 23 bases in the middle. Germline assignment: CDR1 LNHDA and CDR2 SQIVND (reference sequence). The CDR3 sequence: CASIPLGVFPQAFF. CDR3 in DNA: TGTGCCAGTATCCCGCTGGGGGTCTTTCCGCAGGCTTTCTTT. The variable domain in full, completed from reference TRBV19 and TRBJ1-1, reads DGGITQSPKYLFRKEGQNVTLSCEQNLNHDAMYWYRQDPGQGLRLIYYSQIVNDFQKGDIAEGYSVSREKKESFPLTVTSAQKNPTAFYLCASIPLGVFPQAFFGQGTRLTVV.

The sample holds a few counts of this clonotype. V usage is TRBV12-3 or TRBV12-4 and J usage is TRBJ1-2; 9 bases line up with TRBD1. Trimming cost V 4 bases and J 5 bases; bases outside gene matches: 8. The CDR3 has 15 amino acids. CDR3 DNA sequence: TGTGCCAGCAGTTCTCAACCGGGACAGGGATATGGCTACACCTTC. Its protein is CASSSQPGQGYGYTF.

There are a few counts of this clonotype. This chain links TRBV19 with TRBJ2-2; 10 bases map to TRBD2. There are 16 residues in the CDR3. V gave up 6 bases and J gave up 5 bases; unmatched junction bases: 9. Germline CDR1 is LNHDA and CDR2 is SQIVND (reference sequence). The CDR3 is CASSRLAGDGTGELFF. The CDR3, as DNA: TGTGCCAGTAGCCGACTAGCGGGCGACGGGACCGGGGAGCTGTTTTTT.